This T cell receptor (beta chain) stems from a study of response to subunit inactivated influenza vaccine. Each CDR3 protein gets one entry after TCRdb re-called the RT-PCR reads with MiXCR. The table includes about 700,000 distinct CDR3 sequences, around 15% detected once. Only a few counts were recorded for this clonotype. Germline V gene sequence: CDR1 SQVTM, CDR2 ANQGSEA. This CDR3 has 14 amino acids. V lost 4 bases and J 1 base, leaving 13 bases between the germline ends. V gene TRBV29-1 combines with J gene TRBJ1-1; the D gene is possibly TRBD1 (5 bases). Sequences were derived from PBMCs from blood, sampled around 15 days before vaccination. The sequence came from a man aged 45 to 65 who received an inactivated influenza vaccine. The CDR3 region is CSVGSGLENTEAFF. The CDR3 nucleotides are TGCAGCGTTGGTTCGGGACTCGAGAACACTGAAGCTTTCTTT.